What follows are 22 T cell receptor beta chains derived from one specimen sequenced in a study of shared clonotypes between healthy human individuals. The data were produced by immunoSEQ multiplex PCR, yet TCRdb's version contains in-frame clones alone and is incomplete. Of some 740,000 clones listed, 80% to 95% are singletons. Only CD45RO-negative cells positively selected for CCR7 counted as naive CD8 cells, so terminally differentiated effector memory CD45RA+ cells were excluded. Sequenced sample: naive CD8+ T cells sorted from blood. These receptors were taken from a man aged 25-45 years in good health.

This clone has a count of ten or more. The chain combines TRBV27 with TRBJ1-5; perhaps TRBD1 as D (5 bases). Germline loops: CDR1 MNHEY, CDR2 SMNVEV (reference sequence). This CDR3 has 14 amino acids. Trimming shortened V by 6 bases and J by 1 base, and 10 bases separated the two germline ends. The DNA for the CDR3 is TGTGCCAGCAGAGCGGGGGTGAGCAATCAGCCCCAGCATTTT. As protein: CASRAGVSNQPQHF.

The CDR3 DNA reads as TGTGCCAGCAGCTTGAGCGGGAACTCCTACAATGAGCAGTTCTTC. This gives the protein CASSLSGNSYNEQFF. The V gene is TRBV7-2, the J gene TRBJ2-1; TRBD2 agrees at 7 bases. Trimming at V came to 3 bases and at J to 0 bases, leaving 2 bases not matched to a gene. Germline CDR1 and CDR2: SGHTA and FQGNSA. The CDR3 spans 15 residues.

This chain connects TRBV5-6 to TRBJ2-2; TRBD2 is a possible D gene (6 bases). Per germline, CDR1 SGHDT and CDR2 YYEEEE. This CDR3 comprises 18 residues. The V and J ends lost 3 bases and 3 bases respectively, with 21 bases between them. In nucleotides, the CDR3 is TGTGCCAGCAGCTCAACTACCGGGACTGGGTATTACACCGGGGAGCTGTTTTTT. It encodes CASSSTTGTGYYTGELFF.

This clone appeared a few times. The V call is TRBV9, the J call TRBJ2-7, with unresolved D. Germline V gene lookup returns CDR1 SGDLS and CDR2 YYNGEE. This CDR3 region has 15 residues. The germline V and J ends were trimmed by 2 bases and 5 bases, with 17 bases remaining between them. Here the CDR3 reads CASSVGDGSLNEQYF. The CDR3 DNA follows: TGTGCCAGCAGCGTTGGCGACGGAAGCCTGAACGAGCAGTACTTC.

Here the CDR3 DNA reads TGCAGCGTTGAGAGCCCTGGATCAGGGGAATTCTACGAGCAGTACTTC. Translation gives CSVESPGSGEFYEQYF. The chain carries TRBV29-1 and TRBJ2-7, with a possible D match to TRBD1 (6 bases). Germline V gene sequence: CDR1 SQVTM, CDR2 ANQGSEA. This CDR3 spans 16 amino acids. Trimming removed 3 bases at V and 3 bases at J, with 21 bases between.

This chain connects TRBV5-8 to TRBJ2-1; D is perhaps TRBD2 (7 bases). CDR3 length equals 17 residues. Trimming removed 7 bases from V and 7 bases from J, with 27 bases in between. In germline, CDR1 is SGHTS, CDR2 YDEGEE. As DNA, the CDR3 is TGTGCCAGCCAGGGGAGGCTAGGGACTACAAGGGGAAATGAGCAGTTCTTC. Its protein is CASQGRLGTTRGNEQFF.

V usage is TRBV29-1 and J usage is TRBJ2-7; no firm D call. V gave up 0 bases and J gave up 3 bases, with 3 bases separating them. Germline assignment: CDR1 SQVTM and CDR2 ANQGSEA. There are 11 residues in the CDR3. This CDR3 is CSVEEGYEQYF. The CDR3 DNA reads as TGCAGCGTTGAAGAAGGCTACGAGCAGTACTTC.

This clone was observed once. The chain has TRBV2 and TRBJ1-1; TRBD1 is a possible D gene (6 bases). V was trimmed by 8 bases and J by 7 bases, leaving 11 bases between them. The CDR3 consists of 11 residues. Germline CDR1 SNHLY, CDR2 FYNNEI. The CDR3 spells CASRRQVEAFF. CDR3 sequence (DNA): TGTGCCAGCCGAAGACAGGTTGAAGCTTTCTTT.

CDR3 sequence: CASSSLQSSYNEQFF. Here the CDR3 DNA reads TGTGCCAGCAGTTCCCTACAGAGCTCCTACAATGAGCAGTTCTTC. V usage is TRBV2 and J usage is TRBJ2-1; unclear D gene. CDR1 and CDR2 (germline): SNHLY, FYNNEI. The CDR3 sequence is 15 residues long. V gave up 5 bases and J gave up 0 bases, with 11 bases separating them.

As regards this clone: Different DNA sequences within this sample yield the same CDR3. The rearrangement links TRBV29-1 to TRBJ2-7; 8 positions agree with TRBD2. The junction had 1 base not matched to a gene; V was cut back by 3 bases and J by 0 bases. The CDR3 loop spans 13 amino acids. CDR1 and CDR2 from the germline V gene are SQVTM and ANQGSEA. The CDR3 loop is CSVDSGGSYEQYF. For the CDR3, the DNA is TGCAGCGTTGACAGCGGGGGCTCCTACGAGCAGTACTTC.

The chain carries TRBV7-9 and TRBJ2-1; D uncertain. Germline V gene sequence: CDR1 SEHNR, CDR2 FQNEAQ (reference sequence). V gave up 4 bases and J gave up 12 bases, with 16 bases separating them. This CDR3 comprises 13 residues. The DNA of the CDR3 is TGTGCCAGCAGCTCCCTTAATGTTGGGATGCAGTTCTTC. This gives the protein CASSSLNVGMQFF.

The rearrangement joins TRBV2 to TRBJ2-5; tentative D call: TRBD1 (6 bases). From germline, CDR1 is SNHLY and CDR2 FYNNEI. Deletions cut 2 bases from V and 5 bases from J, with 18 bases between. The CDR3 totals 16 residues. The CDR3 bases are TGTGCCAGCAGTGAACCGGACAGATTTGCGGCGGAGACCCAGTACTTC. Translated, it gives CASSEPDRFAAETQYF.

This chain joins TRBV10-3 and TRBJ2-2; TRBD2 matches 9 bases. The CDR3 sequence is 17 residues long. The germline CDR1 and CDR2 sequences are ENHRY and SYGVKD. J gave up 7 bases and V 0 bases, and 9 bases lay outside the gene matches. CDR3 amino acids: CAISESRDSGSSGELFF. The CDR3 DNA reads TGTGCCATCAGTGAGTCGCGGGATAGCGGGAGTAGCGGGGAGCTGTTTTTT.

This chain joins TRBV6-5 and TRBJ2-7, with TRBD1 identical over 7 bases. The CDR3 is 14 amino acids. The germline V gene encodes CDR1 MNHEY and CDR2 SVGAGI. J gave up 3 bases and V 2 bases, and 4 bases lay outside the gene matches. CDR3: CASSYLGQHYEQYF. The CDR3 DNA reads as TGTGCCAGCAGTTACCTGGGACAGCACTACGAGCAGTACTTC.

This chain joins TRBV7-9 and TRBJ2-5, with TRBD1 identical over 8 bases. Germline V gives CDR1 SEHNR, CDR2 FQNEAQ (reference sequence). The ends lost 2 bases at V and 4 bases at J; junction bases unmatched: 9. The CDR3 has 16 amino acids. CDR3 protein: CASSLPTGEDRETQYF. The CDR3 DNA follows: TGTGCCAGCAGCTTACCGACAGGGGAAGATCGAGAGACCCAGTACTTC.

This rearrangement joins TRBV6-1 to TRBJ2-3, with a weak D call TRBD1 (6 bases). The V gene's germline CDR1 is MNHNS and CDR2 SASEGT. The CDR3 is made up of 15 amino acids. V was shortened by 6 bases and J by 1 base, with 14 bases between the two germline ends. The CDR3 DNA sequence: TGTGCCAGCAGCACGACCAGACAGGGCACAGATACGCAGTATTTT. It is translated as CASSTTRQGTDTQYF.

The chain is built from TRBV15 and TRBJ1-2, with 7 bases fitting TRBD1. This CDR3 is built from 15 residues. Losses at the gene ends were 0 bases for V and 6 bases for J; bases not matched to a gene: 7. The germline V gene encodes CDR1 LNHNV and CDR2 YYDKDF (reference sequence). CDR3 nucleotides: TGTGCCACCAGCAGAGATGGTAGACAGGGCGATGGCTACACCTTC. This codes for CATSRDGRQGDGYTF.

This clone was detected once. The gene calls are TRBV15 and TRBJ2-5; D tentatively reads TRBD1 or TRBD2 (5 bases each). Trimming left V 4 bases short and J 3 bases short, with 9 bases between. The CDR3 loop spans 13 amino acids. Per the germline V gene, CDR1 is LNHNV and CDR2 is YYDKDF (reference sequence). DNA for the CDR3: TGTGCCACCAGCAAAAGAGGGGAAGAGACCCAGTACTTC. As protein: CATSKRGEETQYF.

Only one count was recorded for this clone. This chain uses TRBV14 with TRBJ2-7; D perhaps matches TRBD1 (6 bases). CDR3 size: 14 residues. Trimming shortened V by 7 bases and J by 3 bases, and 16 bases separated the two germline ends. Germline CDR1 SGHDN, CDR2 FVKESK. CDR3 residues: CASKDSKSSYEQYF. For the CDR3, the DNA is TGTGCCAGCAAGGACAGTAAATCAAGCTACGAGCAGTACTTC. Full variable domain (outside the CDR3, taken from reference TRBV14 and TRBJ2-7): EAGVTQFPSHSVIEKGQTVTLRCDPISGHDNLYWYRRVMGKEIKFLLHFVKESKQDESGMPNNRFLAERTGGTYSTLKVQPAELEDSGVYFCASKDSKSSYEQYFGPGTRLTVT.

The V call is TRBV7-9, the J call TRBJ1-6; the D is unclear. Trimming removed 3 bases at V and 12 bases at J, with 6 bases between. This CDR3 has 11 residues. Germline CDR1 is SEHNR and CDR2 is FQNEAQ (reference sequence). The CDR3, as DNA: TGTGCCAGCAGCTTTGCCGGACCCCTCCACTTT. It is translated as CASSFAGPLHF.

The DNA for the CDR3 is TGTGCCAGCAGCTTACCCGTCCCCAGGAACACTGAAGCTTTCTTT. This translates into CASSLPVPRNTEAFF. The chain combines TRBV7-9 with TRBJ1-1, with D unclear. V lost 2 bases, J lost 1 base, and 11 bases lay in between. CDR1 is SEHNR and CDR2 is FQNEAQ in the germline V gene (reference sequence). The CDR3 runs to 15 residues.

The V and J genes are TRBV5-6 and TRBJ2-5, with 9 bases aligning to TRBD1. Germline V lookup: CDR1 SGHDT, CDR2 YYEEEE. The CDR3 contains 13 residues. Germline trimming cut 7 bases from V and 5 bases from J; bases unmatched to any gene: 6. The CDR3 spells CASGGQGWETQYF. The CDR3 DNA follows: TGTGCCAGCGGGGGACAGGGTTGGGAGACCCAGTACTTC.